This T cell receptor beta chain was profiled in a study of identical twins. Study outcomes and limitations: Fewer insertions characterized abundant cord blood beta clonotypes, whereas memory repertoires showed none. Twins shared out-of-frame alpha sequences with excess low generation probability.

CDR1 and CDR2 from the germline V gene are SGHRS and YFSETQ. This CDR3 region has 14 residues. Trimming took off 1 base at V and 4 bases at J, with 10 bases between the two ends. This clonotype was detected many times. Its antigen is still unknown. Unique molecular identifiers were present on the cDNA, which also gained a universal primer site by template switching. TCRdb reprocessed the 5' RACE reads with MiXCR, giving one entry per CDR3 protein. The repertoire includes about 250,000 distinct CDR3 sequences, 11% to 15% of them detected once, and about 9% sits in the top ten. The chain carries TRBV5-1 and TRBJ2-3, with D perhaps matching TRBD2 (6 bases). This TCR was sampled from a woman younger than 30 in good health. Sequencing input: memory (CD45RO+) T cells sorted from blood. In DNA, the CDR3 is TGCGCCAGCAGCTTGATGGGGAGGTCAGATACGCAGTATTTT. It yields the protein CASSLMGRSDTQYF.